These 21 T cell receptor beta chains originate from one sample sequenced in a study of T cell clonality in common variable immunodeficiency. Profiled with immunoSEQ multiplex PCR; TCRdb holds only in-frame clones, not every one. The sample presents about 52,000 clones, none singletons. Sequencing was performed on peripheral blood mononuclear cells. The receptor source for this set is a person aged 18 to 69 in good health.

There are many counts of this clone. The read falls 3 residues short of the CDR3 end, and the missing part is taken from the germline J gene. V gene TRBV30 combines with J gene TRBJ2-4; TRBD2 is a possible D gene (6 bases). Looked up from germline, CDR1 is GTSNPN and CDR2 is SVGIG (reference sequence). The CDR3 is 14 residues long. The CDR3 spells CAWSVQEGGTAQYF. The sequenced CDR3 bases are TGTGCCTGGAGTGTACAGGAGGGCGGGACTGCT.

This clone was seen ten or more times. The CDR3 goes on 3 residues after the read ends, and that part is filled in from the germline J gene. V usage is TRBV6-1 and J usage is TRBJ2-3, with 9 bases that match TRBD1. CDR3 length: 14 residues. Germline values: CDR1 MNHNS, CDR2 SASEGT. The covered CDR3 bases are TGTGCCAGCAGTGAAACAGGGGGCAGGGAGACG. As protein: CASSETGGRET. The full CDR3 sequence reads CASSETGGRETQYF.

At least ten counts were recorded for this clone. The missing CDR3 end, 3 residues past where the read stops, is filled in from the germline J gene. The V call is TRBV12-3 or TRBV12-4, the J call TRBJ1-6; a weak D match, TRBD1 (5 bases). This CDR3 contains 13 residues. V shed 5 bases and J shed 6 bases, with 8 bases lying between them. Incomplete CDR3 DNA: TGTGCCAGCAGTGGGGCAGGTAATTCACCC. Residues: CASSGAGNSP. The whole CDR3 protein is CASSGAGNSPLHF.

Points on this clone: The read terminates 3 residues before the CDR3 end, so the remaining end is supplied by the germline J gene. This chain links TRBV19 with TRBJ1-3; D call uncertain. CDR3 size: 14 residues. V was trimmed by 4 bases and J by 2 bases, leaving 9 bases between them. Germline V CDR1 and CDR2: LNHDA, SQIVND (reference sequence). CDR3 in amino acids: CASSTVQPGNTIYF. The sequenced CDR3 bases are TGTGCCAGTAGTACAGTTCAACCTGGAAACACC.

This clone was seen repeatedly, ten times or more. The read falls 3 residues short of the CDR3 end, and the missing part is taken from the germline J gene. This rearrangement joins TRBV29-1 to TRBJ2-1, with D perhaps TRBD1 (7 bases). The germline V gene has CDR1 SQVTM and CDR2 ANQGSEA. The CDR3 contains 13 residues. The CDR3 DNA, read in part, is TGCCGGTCAGGGGGGAGCTCCTACAATGAG. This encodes CRSGGSSYNE. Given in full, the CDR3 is CRSGGSSYNEQFF.

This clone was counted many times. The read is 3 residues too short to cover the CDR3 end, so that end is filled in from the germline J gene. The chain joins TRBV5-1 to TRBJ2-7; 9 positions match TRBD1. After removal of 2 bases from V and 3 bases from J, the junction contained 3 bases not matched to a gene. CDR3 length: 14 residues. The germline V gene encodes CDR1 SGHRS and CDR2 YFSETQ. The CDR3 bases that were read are TGCGCCAGCAGCTTCTTGACAGGGGGCTACGAG. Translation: CASSFLTGGYE. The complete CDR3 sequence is CASSFLTGGYEQYF.

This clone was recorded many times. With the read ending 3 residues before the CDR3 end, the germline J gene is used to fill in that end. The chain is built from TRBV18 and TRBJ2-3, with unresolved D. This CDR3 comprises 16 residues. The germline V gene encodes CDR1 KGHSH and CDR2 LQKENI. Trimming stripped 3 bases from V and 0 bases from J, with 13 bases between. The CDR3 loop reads CASSPGVELSTDTQYF. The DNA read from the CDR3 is TGTGCCAGCTCACCTGGTGTCGAGCTAAGCACAGATACG.

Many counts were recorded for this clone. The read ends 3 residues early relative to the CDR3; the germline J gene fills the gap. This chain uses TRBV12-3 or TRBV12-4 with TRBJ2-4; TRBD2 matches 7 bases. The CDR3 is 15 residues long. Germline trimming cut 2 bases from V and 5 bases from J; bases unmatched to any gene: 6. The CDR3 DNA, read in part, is TGTGCCAGCAGTTTAACTCCTAGCGGACAAAACATT. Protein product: CASSLTPSGQNI. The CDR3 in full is CASSLTPSGQNIQYF.

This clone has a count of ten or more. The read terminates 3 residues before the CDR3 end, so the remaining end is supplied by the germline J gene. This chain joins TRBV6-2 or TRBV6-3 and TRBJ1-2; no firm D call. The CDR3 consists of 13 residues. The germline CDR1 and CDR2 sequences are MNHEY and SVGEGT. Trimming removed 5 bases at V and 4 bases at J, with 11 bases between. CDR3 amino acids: CASSLPGVYGYTF. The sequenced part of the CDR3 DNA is TGTGCCAGCAGTCTTCCAGGAGTCTATGGC.

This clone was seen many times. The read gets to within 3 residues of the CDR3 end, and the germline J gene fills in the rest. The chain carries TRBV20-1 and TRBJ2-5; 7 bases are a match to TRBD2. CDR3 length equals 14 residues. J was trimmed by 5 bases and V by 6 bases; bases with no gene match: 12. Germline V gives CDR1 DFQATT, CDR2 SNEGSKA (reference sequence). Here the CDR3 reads CSAGLSGARETQYF. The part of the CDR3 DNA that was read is TGCAGTGCAGGGCTGAGCGGGGCTCGGGAGACC.

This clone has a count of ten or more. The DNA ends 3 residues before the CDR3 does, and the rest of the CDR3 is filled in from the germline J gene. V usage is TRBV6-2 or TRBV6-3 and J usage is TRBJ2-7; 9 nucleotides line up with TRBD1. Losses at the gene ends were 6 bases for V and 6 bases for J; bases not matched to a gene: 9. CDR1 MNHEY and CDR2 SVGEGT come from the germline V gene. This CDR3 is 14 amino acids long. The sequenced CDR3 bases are TGTGCCAGCAGCTCCTCGACAGGGGGTGGCGAG. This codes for CASSSSTGGGE. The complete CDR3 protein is CASSSSTGGGEQYF.

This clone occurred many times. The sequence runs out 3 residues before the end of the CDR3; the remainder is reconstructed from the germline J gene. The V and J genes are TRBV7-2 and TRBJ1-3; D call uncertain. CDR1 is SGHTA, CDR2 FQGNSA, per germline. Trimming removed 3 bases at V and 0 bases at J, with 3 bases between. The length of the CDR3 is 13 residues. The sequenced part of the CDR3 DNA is TGTGCCAGCAGCTTCCTCTCTGGAAACACC. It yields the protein CASSFLSGNT. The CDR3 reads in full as CASSFLSGNTIYF.

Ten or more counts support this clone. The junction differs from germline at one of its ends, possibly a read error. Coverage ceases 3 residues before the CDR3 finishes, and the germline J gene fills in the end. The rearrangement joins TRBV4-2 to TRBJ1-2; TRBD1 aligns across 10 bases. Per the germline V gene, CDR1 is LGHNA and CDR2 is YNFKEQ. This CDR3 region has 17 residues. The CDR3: CASSQDRGGTGVYGYTF. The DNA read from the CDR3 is TGCGCCAGCAGCCAAGATCGGGGTGGGACAGGGGTCTATGGC.

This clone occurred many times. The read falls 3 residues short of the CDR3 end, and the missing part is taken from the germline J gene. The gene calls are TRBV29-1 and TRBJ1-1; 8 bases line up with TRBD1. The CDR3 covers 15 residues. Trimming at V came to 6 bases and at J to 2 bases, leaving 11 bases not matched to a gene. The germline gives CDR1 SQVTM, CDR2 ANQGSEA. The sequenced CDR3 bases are TGCAGCGTCGGCAGGGGGCAGACCAGAAACACTGAA. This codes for CSVGRGQTRNTE. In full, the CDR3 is CSVGRGQTRNTEAFF.

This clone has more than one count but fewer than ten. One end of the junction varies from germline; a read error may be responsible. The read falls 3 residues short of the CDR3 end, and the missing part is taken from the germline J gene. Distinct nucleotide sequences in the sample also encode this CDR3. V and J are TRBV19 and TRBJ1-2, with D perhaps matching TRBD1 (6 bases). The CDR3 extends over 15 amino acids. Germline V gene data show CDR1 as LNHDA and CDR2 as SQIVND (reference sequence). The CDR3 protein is CASSDLNRGIYGYTF. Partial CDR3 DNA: TGTGCCAGTAGCGACTTAAATAGGGGGATCTATGGA.

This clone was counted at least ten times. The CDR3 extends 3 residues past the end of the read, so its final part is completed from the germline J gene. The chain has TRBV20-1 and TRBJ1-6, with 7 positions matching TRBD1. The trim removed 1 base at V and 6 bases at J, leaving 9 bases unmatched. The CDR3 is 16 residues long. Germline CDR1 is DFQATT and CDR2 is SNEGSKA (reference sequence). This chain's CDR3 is CSARAPGTAINSPLHF. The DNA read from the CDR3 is TGCAGTGCTAGAGCACCGGGGACAGCAATTAATTCACCC.

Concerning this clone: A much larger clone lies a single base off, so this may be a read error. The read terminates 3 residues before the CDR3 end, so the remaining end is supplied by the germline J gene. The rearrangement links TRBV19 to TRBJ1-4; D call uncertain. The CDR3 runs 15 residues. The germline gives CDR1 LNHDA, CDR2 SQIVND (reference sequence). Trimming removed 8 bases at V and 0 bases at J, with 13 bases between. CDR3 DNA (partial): TGTGCCAGTGGTTCTTCAGGCGCAACTAATGAAAAA. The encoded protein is CASGSSGATNEK. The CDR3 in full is CASGSSGATNEKLFF.

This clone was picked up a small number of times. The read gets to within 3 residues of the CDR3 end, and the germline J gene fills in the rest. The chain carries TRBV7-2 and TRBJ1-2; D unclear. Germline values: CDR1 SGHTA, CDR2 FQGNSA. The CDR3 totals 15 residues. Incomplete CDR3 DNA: TGTGCCAGCAGCTTTAGCGGGAGGCTCTCCTACGAC. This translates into CASSFSGRLSYD. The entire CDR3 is CASSFSGRLSYDYTF.

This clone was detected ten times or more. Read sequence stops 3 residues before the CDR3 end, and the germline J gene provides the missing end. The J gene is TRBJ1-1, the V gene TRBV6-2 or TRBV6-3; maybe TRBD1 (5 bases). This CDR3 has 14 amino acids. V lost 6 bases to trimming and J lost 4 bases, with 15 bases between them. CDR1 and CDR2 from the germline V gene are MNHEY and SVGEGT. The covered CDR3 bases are TGTGCCAGCAGCCCTTGGGGGGACGGCACTGAA. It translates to CASSPWGDGTE. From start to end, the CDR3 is CASSPWGDGTEAFF.

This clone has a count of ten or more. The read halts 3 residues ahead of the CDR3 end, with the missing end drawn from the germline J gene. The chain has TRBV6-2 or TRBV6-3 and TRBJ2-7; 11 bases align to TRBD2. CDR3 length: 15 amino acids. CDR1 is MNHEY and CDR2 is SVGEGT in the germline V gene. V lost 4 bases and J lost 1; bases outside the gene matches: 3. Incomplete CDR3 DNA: TGTGCCAGCAGTTCCAGGACTAGCGGGTCCTACGAG. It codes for CASSSRTSGSYE. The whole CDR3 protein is CASSSRTSGSYEQYF.

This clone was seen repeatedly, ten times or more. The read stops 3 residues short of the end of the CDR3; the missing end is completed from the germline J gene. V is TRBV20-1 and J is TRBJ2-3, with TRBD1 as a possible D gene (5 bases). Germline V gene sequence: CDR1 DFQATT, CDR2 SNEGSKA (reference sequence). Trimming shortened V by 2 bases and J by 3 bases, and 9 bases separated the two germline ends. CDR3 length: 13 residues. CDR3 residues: CSARWPGTDTQYF. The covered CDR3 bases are TGCAGTGCTAGATGGCCAGGGACAGATACG.